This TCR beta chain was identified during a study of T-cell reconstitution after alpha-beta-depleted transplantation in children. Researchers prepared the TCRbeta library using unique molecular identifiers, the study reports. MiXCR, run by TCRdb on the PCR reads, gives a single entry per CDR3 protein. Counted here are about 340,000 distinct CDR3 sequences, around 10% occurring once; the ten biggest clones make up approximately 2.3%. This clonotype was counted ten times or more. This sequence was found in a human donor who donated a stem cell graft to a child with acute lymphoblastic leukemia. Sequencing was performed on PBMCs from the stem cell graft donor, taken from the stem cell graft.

The CDR3 loop reads CASTRGGPLGVYEQYF. For the CDR3, the DNA is TGTGCCAGCACCCGGGGGGGTCCCCTGGGGGTTTACGAGCAGTACTTC. J is TRBJ2-7 and V is TRBV6-1, with 8 nucleotides matching TRBD2. The germline V gene has CDR1 MNHNS and CDR2 SASEGT. This CDR3 comprises 16 residues. V trimming: 7 bases; J trimming: 4 bases; junction bases outside the gene matches: 15.